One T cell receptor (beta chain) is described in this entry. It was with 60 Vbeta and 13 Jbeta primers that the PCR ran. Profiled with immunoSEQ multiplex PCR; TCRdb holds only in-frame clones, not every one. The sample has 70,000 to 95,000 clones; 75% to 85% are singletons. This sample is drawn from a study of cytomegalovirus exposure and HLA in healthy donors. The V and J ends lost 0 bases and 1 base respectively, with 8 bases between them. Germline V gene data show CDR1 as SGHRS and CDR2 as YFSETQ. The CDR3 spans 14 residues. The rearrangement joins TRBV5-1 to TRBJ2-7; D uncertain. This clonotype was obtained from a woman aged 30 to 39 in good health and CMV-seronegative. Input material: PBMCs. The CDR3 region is CASSLAGQSYEQYF. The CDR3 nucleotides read TGCGCCAGCAGCTTGGCTGGTCAGTCCTACGAGCAGTACTTC.